This T cell receptor beta chain emerged from a study of neurological immune-mediated disorders. Findings and caveats of the study: Across subjects, no CDR3 amino acid sequence appeared in expanded clones of more than one subject, a finding that suggested private repertoires in all groups. Expansion of TCR clones was greatest in HTLV-1-associated myelopathy and smallest in multiple sclerosis, where it fell below that of healthy controls.

By 5'RACE with 10-nucleotide random UMIs, the cDNA was made. TCRdb reprocessed the 5' RACE reads via MiXCR and lists one record per CDR3 protein. The sample lists approximately 100,000 distinct CDR3 sequences, roughly a tenth seen once, with under 4% in the top ten. Time point: longitudinal time-point 3. This clonotype has ten or more counts. What it recognizes is unknown. This clonotype was sampled from a female donor with HTLV-1-associated myelopathy (HAM/TSP). The sample was PBMCs.

CDR3: CASSSYGGQGLDTQYF. CDR3 nucleotides: TGCGCCAGCAGCTCCTATGGGGGACAGGGGTTAGATACGCAGTATTTT. This chain uses TRBV5-1 with TRBJ2-3; TRBD1 matches at 10 bases. V lost 3 bases and J lost 5; bases outside the gene matches: 9. Germline CDR1 SGHRS, CDR2 YFSETQ. The CDR3 sequence is 16 residues long.